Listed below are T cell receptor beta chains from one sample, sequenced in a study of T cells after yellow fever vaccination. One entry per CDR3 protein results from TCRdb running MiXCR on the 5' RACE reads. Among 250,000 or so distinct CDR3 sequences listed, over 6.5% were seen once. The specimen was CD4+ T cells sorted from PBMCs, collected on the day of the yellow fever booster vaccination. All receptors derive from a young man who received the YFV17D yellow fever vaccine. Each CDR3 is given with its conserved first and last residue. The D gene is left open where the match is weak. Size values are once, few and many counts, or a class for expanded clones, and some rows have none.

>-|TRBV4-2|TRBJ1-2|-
CASSQVGGAGSYGYTF
TGTGCCAGCAGCCAAGTCGGAGGGGCAGGGAGCTATGGCTACACCTTC
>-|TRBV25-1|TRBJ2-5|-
CASSDGLFQETQYF
TGTGCCAGCAGTGACGGTTTATTCCAAGAGACCCAGTACTTC
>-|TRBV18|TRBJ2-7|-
CASSPEGWSYEQYF
TGTGCCAGCTCACCCGAGGGTTGGTCCTACGAGCAGTACTTC
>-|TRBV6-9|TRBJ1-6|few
CASSYQAGTYHSPLHF
TGTGCCAGCAGTTATCAGGCAGGGACTTACCATTCACCCCTCCACTTT
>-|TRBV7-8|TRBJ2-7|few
CASSLAIQPYYEQYF
TGTGCCAGCAGCTTAGCGATCCAGCCTTACTACGAGCAGTACTTC
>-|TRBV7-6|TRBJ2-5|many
CASSFPGETQYF
TGTGCCAGCAGCTTCCCCGGGGAGACCCAGTACTTC
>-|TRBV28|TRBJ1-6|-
CASWRTNNSPLHF
TGTGCCAGCTGGCGCACAAATAATTCACCCCTCCACTTT
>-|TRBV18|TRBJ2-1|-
CASSSNRNNEQFF
TGTGCCAGCTCATCTAACAGAAACAATGAGCAGTTCTTC
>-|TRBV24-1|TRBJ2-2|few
CATSGGSNTGELFF
TGTGCCACCAGTGGAGGATCGAACACCGGGGAGCTGTTTTTT
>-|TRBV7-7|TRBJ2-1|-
CASSLFGTVEQFF
TGTGCCAGCAGCTTATTCGGAACTGTTGAGCAGTTCTTC
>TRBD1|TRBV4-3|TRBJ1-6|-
CASSQETTGSNSPLHF
TGCGCCAGCAGCCAAGAGACGACAGGGAGCAATTCACCCCTCCACTTT
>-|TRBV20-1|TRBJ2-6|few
CSADTPLGAGANVLTF
TGCAGTGCCGACACCCCCCTGGGCGCTGGGGCCAACGTCCTGACTTTC
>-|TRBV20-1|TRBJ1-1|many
CSHGQLNTEAFF
TGCAGTCACGGACAGTTAAACACTGAAGCTTTCTTT
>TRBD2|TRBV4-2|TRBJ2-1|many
CASSQEHSGRAYNEQFF
TGTGCCAGCAGCCAAGAACATAGCGGGAGGGCCTACAATGAGCAGTTCTTC
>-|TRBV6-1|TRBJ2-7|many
CASRRSGGGKDEQYF
TGTGCCAGCAGACGAAGCGGTGGCGGCAAGGACGAGCAGTACTTC
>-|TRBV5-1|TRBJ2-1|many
CASTRDKGEQFF
TGCGCCAGCACCAGGGACAAGGGTGAGCAGTTCTTC
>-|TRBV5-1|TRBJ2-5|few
CASSPQPPPETQYF
TGCGCCAGCAGCCCCCAACCCCCCCCGGAGACCCAGTACTTC
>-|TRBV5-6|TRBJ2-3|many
CASSFQRLRGTQYF
TGTGCCAGCAGCTTTCAGCGCCTCCGAGGTACGCAGTATTTT
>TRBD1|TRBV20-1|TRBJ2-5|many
CSARAPGTGQETQYF
TGCAGTGCTAGGGCCCCCGGGACAGGCCAAGAGACCCAGTACTTC
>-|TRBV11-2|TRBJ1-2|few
CASSPRGSLYGYTF
TGTGCCAGCAGCCCTAGGGGGTCCCTCTATGGCTACACCTTC
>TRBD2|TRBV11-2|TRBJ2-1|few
CASSFYSGRGANYNEQFF
TGTGCCAGCAGCTTTTATAGCGGGAGGGGAGCAAATTACAATGAGCAGTTCTTC
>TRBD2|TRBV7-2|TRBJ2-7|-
CASSFSSGRAQQYF
TGTGCCAGCAGCTTTTCTAGCGGGAGGGCCCAGCAGTACTTC
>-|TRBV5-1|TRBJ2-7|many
CASSGTSGQSREQYF
TGCGCCAGCAGCGGTACGTCGGGACAAAGTCGCGAGCAGTACTTC
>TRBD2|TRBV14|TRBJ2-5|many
CASSQASIAGVETQYF
TGTGCCAGCAGCCAAGCCTCGATAGCGGGAGTGGAGACCCAGTACTTC
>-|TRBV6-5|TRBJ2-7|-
CASGGSRRSYEQYF
TGTGCCAGCGGGGGTAGCCGGAGATCCTACGAGCAGTACTTC
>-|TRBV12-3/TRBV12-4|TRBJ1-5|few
CASSQSQPQHF
TGTGCCAGCAGCCAAAGTCAGCCCCAGCATTTT
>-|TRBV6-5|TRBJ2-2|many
CASSYSSPEGGGGELFF
TGTGCCAGCAGTTACTCGAGTCCGGAGGGAGGGGGCGGGGAGCTGTTTTTT
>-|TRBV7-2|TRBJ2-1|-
CASSPGTDNEQFF
TGTGCCAGCAGCCCTGGGACTGACAATGAGCAGTTCTTC
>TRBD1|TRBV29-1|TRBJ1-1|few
CSVRTGMNTEAFF
TGCAGCGTTAGGACAGGGATGAACACTGAAGCTTTCTTT
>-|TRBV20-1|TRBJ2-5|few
CSASDRQETQYF
TGCAGTGCTTCCGACAGGCAAGAGACCCAGTACTTC
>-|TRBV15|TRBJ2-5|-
CATSRVPKETQYF
TGTGCCACCAGCAGAGTCCCGAAAGAGACCCAGTACTTC
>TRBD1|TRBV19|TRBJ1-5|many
CASIGGFATGPQHF
TGTGCCAGTATAGGGGGCTTCGCGACGGGGCCCCAGCATTTT
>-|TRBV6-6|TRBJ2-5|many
CASSSGVGETQYF
TGTGCCAGCAGTTCGGGAGTGGGAGAGACCCAGTACTTC
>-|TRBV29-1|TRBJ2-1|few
CSVERPYNEQFF
TGCAGCGTTGAACGGCCTTACAATGAGCAGTTCTTC
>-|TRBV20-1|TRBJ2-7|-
CSALGPQGYEQYF
TGCAGTGCTCTCGGCCCACAGGGCTACGAGCAGTACTTC
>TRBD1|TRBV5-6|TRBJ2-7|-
CASSLYGTGDYEQYF
TGTGCCAGCAGCTTGTATGGGACAGGGGACTACGAGCAGTACTTC
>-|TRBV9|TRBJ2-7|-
CASSVDLGYEQYF
TGTGCCAGCAGCGTAGACTTGGGGTACGAGCAGTACTTC
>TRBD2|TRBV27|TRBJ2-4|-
CASSPRLALAKNIQYF
TGTGCCAGCAGTCCCAGACTAGCACTAGCCAAAAACATTCAGTACTTC
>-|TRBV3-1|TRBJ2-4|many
CASSHLVRAKNIQYF
TGTGCCAGCAGCCACTTGGTCCGAGCCAAAAACATTCAGTACTTC
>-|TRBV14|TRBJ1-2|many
CASSQIDRTLYGYTF
TGTGCCAGCAGCCAGATAGACAGGACGCTCTATGGCTACACCTTC
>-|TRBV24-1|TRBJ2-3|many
CATSDEDTQYF
TGTGCCACCAGTGACGAAGATACGCAGTATTTT
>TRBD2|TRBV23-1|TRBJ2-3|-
CASSQSGSGRLHTQYF
TGCGCCAGCAGTCAATCAGGAAGCGGGAGACTACATACGCAGTATTTT
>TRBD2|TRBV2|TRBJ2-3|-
CASSLLVTSGRTSTDTQYF
TGTGCCAGCAGTCTCCTAGTCACTAGCGGGAGGACAAGCACAGATACGCAGTATTTT
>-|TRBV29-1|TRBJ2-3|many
CSVDSGALTDTQYF
TGCAGCGTTGATTCAGGGGCCCTCACAGATACGCAGTATTTT
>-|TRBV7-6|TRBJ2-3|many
CASSFQPASTDTQYF
TGTGCCAGCAGCTTTCAACCAGCCTCCACAGATACGCAGTATTTT
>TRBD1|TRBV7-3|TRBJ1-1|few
CASSSTGTGAFEAFF
TGTGCCAGCAGCTCGACCGGGACAGGGGCGTTTGAAGCTTTCTTT
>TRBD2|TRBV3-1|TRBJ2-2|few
CASSQGGRTTGELFF
TGTGCCAGCAGCCAAGGCGGGAGGACCACCGGGGAGCTGTTTTTT
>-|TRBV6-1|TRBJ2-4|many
CASSEAPGAARNIQYF
TGTGCCAGCAGTGAAGCTCCAGGCGCTGCGAGAAACATTCAGTACTTC
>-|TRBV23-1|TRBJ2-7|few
CAWRSESQNHEQYF
TGCGCCTGGAGGTCGGAGTCCCAGAACCACGAGCAGTACTTC